This TCR beta chain was sequenced for a study of T cell responses to AZD1222 COVID-19 vaccine. V was pared by 0 bases and J by 2 bases, with 3 bases of the junction left unmatched. In germline, CDR1 is SGHRS, CDR2 YFSETQ. This CDR3 is built from 15 residues. This table comes from immunoSEQ multiplex PCR, and its TCRdb copy is limited to in-frame clones, with some not included. There are about 120,000 clones in the sample; around 89% occur only once, and less than 4% lies in the top ten. The chain uses TRBV5-1 and TRBJ1-2, with 8 bases fitting TRBD1. The sample consisted of peripheral blood, taken on day 0 of AZD1222 vaccination. This TCR came from an adult in good health. CDR3 protein: CASSLGGQANYGYTF. The CDR3 nucleotides are TGCGCCAGCAGCTTGGGGGGACAGGCAAACTATGGCTACACCTTC.